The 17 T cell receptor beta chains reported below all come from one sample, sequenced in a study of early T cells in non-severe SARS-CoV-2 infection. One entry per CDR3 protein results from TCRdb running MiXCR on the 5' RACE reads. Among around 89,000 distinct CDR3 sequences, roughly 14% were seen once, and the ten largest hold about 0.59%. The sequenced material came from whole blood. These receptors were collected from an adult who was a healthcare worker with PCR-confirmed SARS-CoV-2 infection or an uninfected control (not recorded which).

The DNA for the CDR3 is TGTGCCAGCATGCCCCCGGGGAGGGTAACTGGTGGCTACACCTTC. Translating gives CASMPPGRVTGGYTF. The chain joins TRBV12-3 or TRBV12-4 to TRBJ1-2, with D unclear. The ends were cut back, 7 bases at V and 7 bases at J, with 22 bases in the middle. CDR3 length: 15 amino acids.

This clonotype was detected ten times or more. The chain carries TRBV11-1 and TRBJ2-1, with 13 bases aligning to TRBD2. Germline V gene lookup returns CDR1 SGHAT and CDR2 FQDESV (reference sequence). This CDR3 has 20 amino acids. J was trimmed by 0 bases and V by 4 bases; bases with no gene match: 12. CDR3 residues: CASSSRLAGGPLSSYNEQFF. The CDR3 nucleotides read TGTGCCAGCAGCTCCAGACTAGCGGGGGGACCACTCAGCTCCTACAATGAGCAGTTCTTC.

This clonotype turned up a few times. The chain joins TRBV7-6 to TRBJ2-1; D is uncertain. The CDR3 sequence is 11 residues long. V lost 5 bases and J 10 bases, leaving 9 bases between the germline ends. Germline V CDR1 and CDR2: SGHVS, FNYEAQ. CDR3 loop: CASSTVGEQFF. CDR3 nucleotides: TGTGCCAGCAGCACAGTAGGAGAGCAGTTCTTC.

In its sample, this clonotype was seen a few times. CDR3 nucleotide sequence: TGTGCCAGCAGCTTCTTGAGGGGGGTAGATACGCAGTATTTT. This codes for CASSFLRGVDTQYF. This chain connects TRBV7-8 to TRBJ2-3, with D tentatively TRBD1 or TRBD2 (6 bases each). V gave up 3 bases and J gave up 5 bases, with 12 bases separating them. Germline V gene sequence: CDR1 SGHVS, CDR2 FQNEAQ. CDR3 size: 14 residues. The full variable domain, in which reference TRBV7-8 and TRBJ2-3 provide the parts outside the CDR3, is GAGVSQSPRYKVAKRGQDVALRCDPISGHVSLFWYQQALGQGPEFLTYFQNEAQLDKSGLPSDRFFAERPEGSVSTLKIQRTQQEDSAVYLCASSFLRGVDTQYFGPGTRLTVL.

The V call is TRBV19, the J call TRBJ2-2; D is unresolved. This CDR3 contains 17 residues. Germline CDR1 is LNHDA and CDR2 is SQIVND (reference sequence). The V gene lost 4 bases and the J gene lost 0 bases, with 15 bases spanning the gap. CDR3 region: CASSTRRTLANTGELFF. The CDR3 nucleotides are TGTGCCAGTAGTACCCGACGGACCCTGGCGAACACCGGGGAGCTGTTTTTT.

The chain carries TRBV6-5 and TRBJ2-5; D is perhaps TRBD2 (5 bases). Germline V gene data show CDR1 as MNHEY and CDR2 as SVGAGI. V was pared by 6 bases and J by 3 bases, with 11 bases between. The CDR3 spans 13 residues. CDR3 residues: CASRPSGEETQYF. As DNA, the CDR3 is TGTGCCAGCAGACCCTCCGGGGAAGAGACCCAGTACTTC.

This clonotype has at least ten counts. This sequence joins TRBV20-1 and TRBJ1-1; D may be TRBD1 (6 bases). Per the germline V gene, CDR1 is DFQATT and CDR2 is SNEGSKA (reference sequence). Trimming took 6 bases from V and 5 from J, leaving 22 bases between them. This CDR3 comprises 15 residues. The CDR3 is CSATMQGRGYTEAFF. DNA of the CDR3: TGCAGTGCAACTATGCAGGGGCGGGGGTATACTGAAGCTTTCTTT.

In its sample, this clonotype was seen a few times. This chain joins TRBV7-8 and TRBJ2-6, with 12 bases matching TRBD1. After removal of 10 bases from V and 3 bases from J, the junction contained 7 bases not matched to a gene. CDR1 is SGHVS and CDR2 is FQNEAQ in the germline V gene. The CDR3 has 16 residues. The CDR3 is CATPGQGAFGANVLTF. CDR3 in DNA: TGTGCCACCCCGGGACAGGGGGCTTTTGGGGCCAACGTCCTGACTTTC.

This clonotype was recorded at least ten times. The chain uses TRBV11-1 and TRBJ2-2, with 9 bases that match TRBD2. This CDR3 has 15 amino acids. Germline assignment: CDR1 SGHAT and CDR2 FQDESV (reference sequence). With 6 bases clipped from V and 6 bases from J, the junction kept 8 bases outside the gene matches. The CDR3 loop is CASRKPGLASGELFF. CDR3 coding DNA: TGTGCCAGCAGAAAGCCGGGACTAGCCTCCGGGGAGCTGTTTTTT.

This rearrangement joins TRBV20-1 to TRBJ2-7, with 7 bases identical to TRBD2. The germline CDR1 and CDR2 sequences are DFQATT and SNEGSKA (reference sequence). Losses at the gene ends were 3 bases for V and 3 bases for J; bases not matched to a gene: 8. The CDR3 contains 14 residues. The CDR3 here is CSASSAGTFYEQYV. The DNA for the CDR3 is TGCAGTGCTAGTTCAGCGGGGACTTTCTACGAGCAGTACGTC.

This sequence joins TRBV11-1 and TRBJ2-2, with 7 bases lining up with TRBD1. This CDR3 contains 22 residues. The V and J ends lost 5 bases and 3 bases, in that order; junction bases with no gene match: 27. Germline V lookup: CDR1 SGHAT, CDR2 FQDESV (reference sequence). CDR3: CASSNTPGWVPGQGEYTGELFF. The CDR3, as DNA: TGTGCCAGCAGCAACACTCCCGGGTGGGTCCCAGGCCAGGGGGAGTACACCGGGGAGCTGTTTTTT. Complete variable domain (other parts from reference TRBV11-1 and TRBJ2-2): EAEVAQSPRYKITEKSQAVAFWCDPISGHATLYWYRQILGQGPELLVQFQDESVVDDSQLPKDRFSAERLKGVDSTLKIQPAELGDSAMYLCASSNTPGWVPGQGEYTGELFFGEGSRLTVL.

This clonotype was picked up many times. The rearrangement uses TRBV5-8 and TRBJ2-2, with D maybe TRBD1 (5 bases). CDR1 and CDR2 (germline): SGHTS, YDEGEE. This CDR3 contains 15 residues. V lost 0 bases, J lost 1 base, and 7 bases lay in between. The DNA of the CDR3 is TGTGCCAGCAGCTTGGAAAGGGGGAACACCGGGGAGCTGTTTTTT. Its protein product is CASSLERGNTGELFF.

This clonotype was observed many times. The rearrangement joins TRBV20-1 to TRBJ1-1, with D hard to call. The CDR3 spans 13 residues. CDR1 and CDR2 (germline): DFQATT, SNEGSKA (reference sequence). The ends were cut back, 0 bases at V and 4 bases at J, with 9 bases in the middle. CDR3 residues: CSARDQPGTEAFF. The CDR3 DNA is TGCAGTGCTAGAGATCAACCGGGCACTGAAGCTTTCTTT.

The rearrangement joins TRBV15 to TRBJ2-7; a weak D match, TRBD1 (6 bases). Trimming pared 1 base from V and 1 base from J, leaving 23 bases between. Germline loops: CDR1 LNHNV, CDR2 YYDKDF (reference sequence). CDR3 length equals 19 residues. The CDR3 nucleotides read TGTGCCACCAGCAGAGTCCATCTCCGACAGGAGGTAATTTCCTACGAGCAGTACGTC. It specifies CATSRVHLRQEVISYEQYV.

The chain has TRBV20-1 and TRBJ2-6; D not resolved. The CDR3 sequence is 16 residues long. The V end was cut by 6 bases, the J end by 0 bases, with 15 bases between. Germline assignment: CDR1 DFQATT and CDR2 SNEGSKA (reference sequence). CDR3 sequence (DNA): TGCAGTGCGCCCATGGATTCTAGCTCTGGGGCCAACGTCCTGACTTTC. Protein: CSAPMDSSSGANVLTF.

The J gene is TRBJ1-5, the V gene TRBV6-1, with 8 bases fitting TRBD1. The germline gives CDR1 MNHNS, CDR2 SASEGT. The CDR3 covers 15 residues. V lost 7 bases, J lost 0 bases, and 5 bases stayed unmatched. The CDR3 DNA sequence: TGTGCCAGCATCGTCAGGGGGCCTAGCAATCAGCCCCAGCATTTT. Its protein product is CASIVRGPSNQPQHF.

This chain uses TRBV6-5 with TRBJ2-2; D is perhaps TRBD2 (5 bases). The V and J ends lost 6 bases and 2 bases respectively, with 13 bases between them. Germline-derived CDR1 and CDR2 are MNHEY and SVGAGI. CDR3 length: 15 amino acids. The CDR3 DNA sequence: TGTGCCAGCAGCTCCGTTGAGGGAAACACCGGGGAGCTGTTTTTT. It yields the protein CASSSVEGNTGELFF.